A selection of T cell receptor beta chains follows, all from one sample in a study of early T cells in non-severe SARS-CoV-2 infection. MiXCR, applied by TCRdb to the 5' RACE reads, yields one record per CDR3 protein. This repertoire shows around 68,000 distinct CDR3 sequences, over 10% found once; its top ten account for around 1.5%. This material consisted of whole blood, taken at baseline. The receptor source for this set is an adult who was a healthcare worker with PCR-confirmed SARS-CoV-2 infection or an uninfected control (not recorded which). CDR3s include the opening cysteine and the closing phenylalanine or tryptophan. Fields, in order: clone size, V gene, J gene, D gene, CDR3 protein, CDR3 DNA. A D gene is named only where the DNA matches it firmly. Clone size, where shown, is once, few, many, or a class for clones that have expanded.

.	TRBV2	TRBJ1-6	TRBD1	CASSIDRGSNSPLHF	TGTGCCAGCAGCATCGACAGGGGTAGTAATTCACCCCTCCACTTT
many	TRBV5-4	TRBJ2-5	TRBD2	CASSLVPTSGGQETQYF	TGTGCCAGCAGCTTGGTACCGACTAGCGGGGGACAAGAGACCCAGTACTTC
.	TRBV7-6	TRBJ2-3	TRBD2	CASSSLVSGGSTDTQYF	TGTGCCAGCAGCTCCTTAGTGTCGGGGGGATCCACAGATACGCAGTATTTT
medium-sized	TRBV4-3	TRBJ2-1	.	CASSQEIQGGYNEQFF	TGCGCCAGCAGCCAAGAGATCCAGGGTGGCTACAATGAGCAGTTCTTC
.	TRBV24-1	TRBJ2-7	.	CATSKEPSYEQYF	TGTGCCACCAGTAAGGAACCGTCCTACGAGCAGTACTTC
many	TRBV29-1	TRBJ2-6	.	CSVEVSGANVLTF	TGCAGCGTTGAGGTCTCTGGGGCCAACGTCCTGACTTTC
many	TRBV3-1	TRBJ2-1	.	CASSPANNEQFF	TGTGCCAGCAGCCCGGCTAACAATGAGCAGTTCTTC
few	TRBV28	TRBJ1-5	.	CASSFNRATPQHF	TGTGCCAGCAGTTTCAACAGGGCGACGCCCCAGCATTTT
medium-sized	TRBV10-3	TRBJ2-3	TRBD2	CAISESAGGPTDTQYF	TGTGCCATCAGTGAGTCTGCGGGGGGGCCGACAGATACGCAGTATTTT
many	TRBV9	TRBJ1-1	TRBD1	CASSSPPGQITEAFF	TGTGCCAGCAGCTCTCCGCCGGGACAGATCACTGAAGCTTTCTTT
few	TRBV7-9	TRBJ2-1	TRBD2	CASSPRLAGVSGEQFF	TGTGCCAGCAGTCCAAGACTAGCGGGGGTATCGGGTGAGCAGTTCTTC
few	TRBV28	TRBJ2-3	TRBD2	CASRAPSGSGDTQYF	TGTGCCAGCAGGGCGCCTAGCGGGAGTGGGGATACGCAGTATTTT
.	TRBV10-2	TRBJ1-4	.	CASSGTAEKLFF	TGCGCCAGCAGTGGTACAGCTGAAAAACTGTTTTTT
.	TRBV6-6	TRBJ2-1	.	CASSYGGAKYNEQFF	TGTGCCAGCAGTTACGGGGGGGCGAAGTACAATGAGCAGTTCTTC
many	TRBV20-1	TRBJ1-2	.	CSARDPKPAFYGYTF	TGCAGTGCTAGAGATCCTAAGCCGGCTTTCTATGGCTACACCTTC
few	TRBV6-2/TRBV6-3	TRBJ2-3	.	CASSTWTGRDTQYF	TGTGCCAGCAGTACGTGGACGGGGAGAGATACGCAGTATTTT
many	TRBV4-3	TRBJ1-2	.	CASSQDRDSRGYTF	TGCGCCAGCAGCCAAGACAGGGATTCTCGCGGCTACACCTTC
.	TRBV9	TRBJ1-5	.	CASSETADQPQHF	TGTGCCAGCAGCGAGACAGCGGATCAGCCCCAGCATTTT
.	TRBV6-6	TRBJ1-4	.	CASTKWGTNEKLFF	TGTGCCAGCACAAAGTGGGGTACTAATGAAAAACTGTTTTTT
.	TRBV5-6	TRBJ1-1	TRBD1	CASSSDRWNTEAFF	TGTGCCAGCAGCTCGGACAGGTGGAACACTGAAGCTTTCTTT
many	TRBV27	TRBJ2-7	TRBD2	CASSLSAPSGSGIIYEQYF	TGTGCCAGCAGTTTATCGGCCCCTAGCGGGAGTGGGATTATATACGAGCAGTACTTC
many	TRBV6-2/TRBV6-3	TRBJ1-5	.	CASSGLTGTRRVNQPQHF	TGTGCCAGCAGCGGCTTAACAGGGACCCGGCGGGTTAATCAGCCCCAGCATTTT
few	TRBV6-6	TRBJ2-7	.	CASSTPGGSEQYF	TGTGCCAGCAGTACCCCCGGGGGAAGTGAGCAGTACTTC
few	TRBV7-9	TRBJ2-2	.	CASSLTYTGELFF	TGTGCCAGCAGCTTGACGTACACCGGGGAGCTGTTTTTT
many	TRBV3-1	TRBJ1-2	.	CASSPDINYGYTF	TGTGCCAGCAGCCCCGATATAAACTATGGCTACACCTTC
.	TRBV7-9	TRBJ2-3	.	CASSLTRGRETSTDTQYF	TGTGCCAGCAGCTTAACCCGGGGCAGGGAAACTAGCACAGATACGCAGTATTTT
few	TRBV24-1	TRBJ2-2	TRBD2	CATSHGLAGDLGGELFF	TGTGCCACCAGTCACGGACTAGCGGGGGACTTGGGCGGGGAGCTGTTTTTT
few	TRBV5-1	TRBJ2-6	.	CASSLAEGPLSGANVLTF	TGCGCCAGCAGCTTGGCTGAGGGGCCGCTCTCTGGGGCCAACGTCCTGACTTTC
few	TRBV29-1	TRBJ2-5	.	CSASAETQYF	TGCAGCGCCTCAGCCGAGACCCAGTACTTC
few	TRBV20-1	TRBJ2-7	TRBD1	CSARDVDRDSNEQYF	TGCAGTGCTAGAGATGTGGACAGGGACTCTAACGAGCAGTACTTC
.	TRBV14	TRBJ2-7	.	CASSQAWGQTYEQYF	TGTGCCAGCAGCCAAGCATGGGGACAAACCTACGAGCAGTACTTC
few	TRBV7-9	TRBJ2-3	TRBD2	CASSASGLAGTDTQYF	TGTGCCAGCAGCGCCTCGGGACTAGCGGGCACAGATACGCAGTATTTT
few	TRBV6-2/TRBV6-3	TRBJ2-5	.	CASSLTDSGSGGQYF	TGTGCCAGCAGCCTAACGGACTCAGGGTCAGGAGGCCAGTACTTC
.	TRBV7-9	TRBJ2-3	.	CASSALGRPSDTQYF	TGTGCCAGCAGCGCCCTAGGACGGCCTTCAGATACGCAGTATTTT
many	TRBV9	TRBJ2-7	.	CASSVGPTGRDYEQYF	TGTGCCAGCAGCGTAGGCCCAACAGGGCGGGACTACGAGCAGTACTTC
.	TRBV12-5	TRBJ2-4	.	CASGLGESIAKNIQYF	TGTGCTAGTGGTTTGGGGGAGAGTATAGCCAAAAACATTCAGTACTTC
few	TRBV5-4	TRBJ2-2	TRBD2	CASSLGGLAGAGELFF	TGTGCCAGCAGCTTGGGCGGACTAGCGGGGGCCGGGGAGCTGTTTTTT
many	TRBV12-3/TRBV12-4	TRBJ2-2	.	CASSLMQGGTGELFF	TGTGCCAGCAGTTTAATGCAGGGCGGCACCGGGGAGCTGTTTTTT
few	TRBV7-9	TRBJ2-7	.	CASSLLDYEQYF	TGTGCCAGCAGCCTACTGGACTACGAGCAGTACTTC
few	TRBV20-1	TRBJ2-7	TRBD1	CSARDRVTGAYYEQYF	TGCAGTGCTAGAGATAGGGTGACAGGGGCCTACTACGAGCAGTACTTC
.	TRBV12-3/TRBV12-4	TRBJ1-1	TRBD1	CASSKPGQGWTEAFF	TGTGCCAGCAGCAAACCGGGACAGGGATGGACTGAAGCTTTCTTT
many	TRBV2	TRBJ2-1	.	CAIQPGNNEQFF	TGTGCCATCCAACCGGGAAACAATGAGCAGTTCTTC